These T cell receptor beta chains were read from a single sample in a study of identical twins. MiXCR, run by TCRdb on the 5' RACE reads, gives a single entry per CDR3 protein. This sample has 1.5 million to 2 million distinct CDR3 sequences, with roughly a third found just once. The sample comprised cord blood. The receptors here all came from a newborn girl in good health. Both conserved end residues are part of each CDR3. A D gene is named only where the DNA matches it firmly. Where a row states a size, it is once, few, many or the class of an expanded clone; other rows omit it.

v_call,j_call,clone_size,d_call,cdr3_aa,cdr3_nt
TRBV20-1,TRBJ1-2,-,-,CSATQGGLYGYTF,TGCAGTGCCACACAGGGAGGGCTGTATGGCTACACCTTC
TRBV2,TRBJ2-1,many,-,CASSSRPSYNEQFF,TGTGCCAGCAGTTCCCGACCCTCCTACAATGAGCAGTTCTTC
TRBV11-1,TRBJ2-3,-,-,CASSSRYTKGSPDTQYF,TGTGCCAGCAGCTCCCGTTACACCAAGGGGTCCCCAGATACGCAGTATTTT
TRBV25-1,TRBJ1-1,few,-,CASSDPTGNTEAFF,TGTGCCAGCAGTGACCCGACCGGTAACACTGAAGCTTTCTTT
TRBV5-1,TRBJ2-7,few,-,CASSSDGGYEQYF,TGCGCCAGCAGCTCGGACGGAGGCTACGAGCAGTACTTC
TRBV4-2,TRBJ2-7,-,TRBD2,CASSQPGLAGEQYF,TGTGCCAGCAGCCAGCCGGGACTAGCAGGGGAGCAGTACTTC
TRBV4-1,TRBJ2-3,-,TRBD1,CASSHANRGREDTQYF,TGCGCCAGCAGCCATGCAAACAGGGGGCGCGAAGATACGCAGTATTTT
TRBV20-1,TRBJ2-1,-,TRBD2,CSAKLLAGGNEQFF,TGCAGTGCTAAGCTACTAGCGGGAGGAAATGAGCAGTTCTTC
TRBV7-9,TRBJ2-3,-,TRBD2,CASSSIAGPPTDTQYF,TGTGCCAGCAGCTCCATAGCGGGGCCCCCCACAGATACGCAGTATTTT
TRBV5-4,TRBJ1-2,few,-,CASSLGELANYGYTF,TGTGCCAGCAGCTTGGGAGAACTCGCTAACTATGGCTACACCTTC
TRBV11-1,TRBJ2-1,-,-,CASSFRQTYNEQFF,TGTGCCAGCAGCTTTCGACAGACCTACAATGAGCAGTTCTTC
TRBV11-2,TRBJ2-1,few,TRBD2,CASSTEPSGSYEQFF,TGTGCCAGCAGCACGGAGCCTAGCGGGAGCTATGAGCAGTTCTTC
TRBV20-1,TRBJ2-3,-,-,CSARDGVGGDTQYF,TGCAGTGCTAGAGATGGAGTAGGAGGCGATACGCAGTATTTT
TRBV29-1,TRBJ1-2,many,-,CSVDFRIPYGYTF,TGCAGCGTGGACTTCAGGATTCCCTATGGCTACACCTTC
TRBV12-3/TRBV12-4,TRBJ2-7,few,TRBD1,CASSPRTGGPYEQYF,TGTGCCAGCAGTCCCCGGACAGGGGGACCCTACGAGCAGTACTTC
TRBV4-2,TRBJ1-5,-,-,CASSQDDTLNQPQHF,TGTGCCAGCAGCCAAGATGACACTCTAAATCAGCCCCAGCATTTT
TRBV24-1,TRBJ1-2,few,-,CATSDSGWYGCTF,TGTGCCACCAGTGATTCGGGATGGTATGGCTGCACCTTC
TRBV24-1,TRBJ2-3,few,TRBD1,CATSDPGTGGLTDTQYF,TGTGCCACCAGTGACCCCGGGACAGGGGGCCTCACAGATACGCAGTATTTT
TRBV28,TRBJ2-3,few,-,CASRPIIVLYSTDTQYF,TGTGCCAGCAGGCCTATAATAGTCCTTTATTCGACAGATACGCAGTATTTT
TRBV20-1,TRBJ1-2,few,-,CSARGAGAPINYGYTF,TGCAGTGCTAGAGGTGCAGGGGCCCCAATTAACTATGGCTACACCTTC
TRBV28,TRBJ2-1,-,TRBD2,CASTFGGVNNEQFF,TGTGCCAGCACCTTCGGGGGGGTGAACAATGAGCAGTTCTTC
TRBV20-1,TRBJ1-5,-,TRBD1,CSARGDRNSNQPQHF,TGCAGTGCTAGAGGGGACAGAAATAGCAATCAGCCCCAGCATTTT